Below are 9 T cell receptor beta chains sequenced from a single sample in a study of cytomegalovirus exposure and HLA in healthy donors. Primers included in the PCR were 60 Vbeta and 13 Jbeta primers. Only in-frame clones appear in the TCRdb table, and some are missing; sequencing was by immunoSEQ multiplex PCR. The sample carries fewer than 100,000 clones, around 76% recorded once. Sequencing used PBMCs. The source is a middle-aged man in good health and CMV-seropositive.

CDR3: CASSSGGGASSYEQYF. CDR3 nucleotide sequence: TGTGCCAGCAGCTCGGGGGGCGGGGCCAGCTCCTACGAGCAGTACTTC. V usage is TRBV11-2 and J usage is TRBJ2-7; D perhaps matches TRBD2 (7 bases). The germline gives CDR1 SGHAT, CDR2 FQNNGV. The CDR3 totals 16 residues. V lost 4 bases, J lost 0 bases, and 16 bases lay in between.

The V call is TRBV7-9, the J call TRBJ2-1; perhaps TRBD2 as D (6 bases). The CDR3 runs to 18 residues. Germline lookup yields CDR1 SEHNR and CDR2 FQNEAQ (reference sequence). Trimming stripped 1 base from V and 1 base from J, with 17 bases between. The CDR3 spells CASSLGAGRGRSYNEQFF. The CDR3 region has the DNA TGTGCCAGCAGCTTAGGAGCTGGGCGGGGCCGATCCTACAATGAGCAGTTCTTC.

V gene TRBV6-6 combines with J gene TRBJ2-7, with D tentatively TRBD2 (5 bases). CDR1 MNHNY and CDR2 SVGAGI come from the germline V gene (reference sequence). The CDR3 sequence is 13 residues long. Trimming left V 6 bases short and J 8 bases short, with 17 bases between. The CDR3 DNA sequence: TGTGCCAGCAGCACCGGCGACGGGGTCCAGCAGTACTTC. Protein: CASSTGDGVQQYF.

The chain links TRBV9 to TRBJ2-2; D may be TRBD1 (7 bases). This CDR3 comprises 14 residues. V was pared by 2 bases and J by 3 bases, with 8 bases between. Per the germline V gene, CDR1 is SGDLS and CDR2 is YYNGEE. In nucleotides, the CDR3 is TGTGCCAGCAGCGTCAGGGGGGACACCGGGGAGCTGTTTTTT. It yields the protein CASSVRGDTGELFF.

The chain uses TRBV4-2 and TRBJ2-3; D remains ambiguous. Trimming removed 1 base from V and 6 bases from J, with 5 bases in between. The germline V gene encodes CDR1 LGHNA and CDR2 YNFKEQ. CDR3 size: 12 residues. CDR3 sequence reads: CASSQARDTQYF. The CDR3 DNA reads TGTGCCAGCAGCCAAGCTCGGGATACGCAGTATTTT.

CDR3 region: CASGLRTGPTGELFF. For the CDR3, the DNA is TGTGCTAGTGGTCTCCGGACAGGGCCCACCGGGGAGCTGTTTTTT. The rearrangement links TRBV12-5 to TRBJ2-2, with 8 bases that match TRBD1. The CDR3 consists of 15 residues. Germline V gene data show CDR1 as LGHNT and CDR2 as FRNRAP. With V trimmed by 5 bases and J by 4 bases, 6 bases remained unmatched. Based on the CDR3 plus reference TRBV12-5 and TRBJ2-2, the full variable domain is DARVTQTPRHKVTEMGQEVTMRCQPILGHNTVFWYRQTMMQGLELLAYFRNRAPLDDSGMPKDRFSAEMPDATLATLKIQPSEPRDSAVYFCASGLRTGPTGELFFGEGSRLTVL.

The chain employs TRBV27 and TRBJ2-5, with 10 bases matching TRBD2. Germline V gene lookup returns CDR1 MNHEY and CDR2 SMNVEV (reference sequence). J gave up 5 bases and V 6 bases, and 21 bases lay outside the gene matches. CDR3 size: 19 residues. The CDR3 reads CASRRAAGTAGGPSETQYF. CDR3 nucleotides: TGTGCCAGCAGAAGGGCGGCAGGGACAGCGGGAGGGCCCTCGGAGACCCAGTACTTC.

The V call is TRBV28, the J call TRBJ2-1; 7 bases line up with TRBD2. The CDR3 has 15 amino acids. Per the germline V gene, CDR1 is MDHEN and CDR2 is SYDVKM. The trim removed 5 bases at V and 2 bases at J, leaving 6 bases unmatched. The CDR3 is CASSPSGATYNEQFF. CDR3 coding DNA: TGTGCCAGCAGTCCGAGCGGGGCAACCTACAATGAGCAGTTCTTC.

The chain uses TRBV27 and TRBJ2-7; 10 bases line up with TRBD1. V trimming: 1 base; J trimming: 5 bases; junction bases outside the gene matches: 8. CDR1 and CDR2 from the germline V gene are MNHEY and SMNVEV (reference sequence). The CDR3 loop spans 16 amino acids. CDR3 bases: TGTGCCAGCAGTTTATTGTCCGGGACAGGGGAGGACGAGCAGTACTTC. It is translated as CASSLLSGTGEDEQYF.